What follows is one T cell receptor (beta chain) and its context. This record belongs to a study of shared clonotypes between healthy human individuals. Study-wide background: Three plates were used per donor for CD4 naive, three for CD4 memory, two for CD8 naive and one for CD8 memory.

Assay runs were performed at deep level. As originally analysed: Filtering differed, since immunoSEQ gave only junction sequences and no quality scores. Sequencing was performed with immunoSEQ multiplex PCR; in TCRdb, only in-frame clones are kept and a portion is missing. The V and J calls and clone size were taken over from that table, and D and trimming were inferred from the DNA. The repertoire holds approximately 1.9 million clones, with about 93% as singletons. Germline CDR1 and CDR2: SGHDN and FVKESK. Trimming removed 3 bases from V and 0 bases from J, with 10 bases in between. CDR3 length: 15 residues. Naive CD8 cells comprised CD45RO-negative, CCR7-positively selected cells, excluding terminally differentiated effector memory CD45RA+ cells.

Sequenced sample: naive CD8+ T cells from PBMCs. The chain couples TRBV14 to TRBJ2-3, with D tentatively TRBD2 (5 bases). The TCR was taken from a man between 18 and 29 years old in good health. Some clones in this sample may be carry-over from other donors' samples. The CDR3 spells CASSHFRGSTDTQYF. The CDR3 DNA reads TGTGCCAGCAGCCACTTCCGGGGAAGCACAGATACGCAGTATTTT.